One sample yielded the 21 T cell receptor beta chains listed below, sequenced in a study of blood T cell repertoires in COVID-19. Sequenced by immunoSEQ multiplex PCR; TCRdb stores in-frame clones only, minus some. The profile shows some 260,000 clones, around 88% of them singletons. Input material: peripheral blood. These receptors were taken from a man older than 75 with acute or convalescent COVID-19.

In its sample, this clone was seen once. The CDR3 loop is CASSLSTGYNEKLFF. CDR3 bases: TGTGCCAGCAGTTTATCGACAGGCTATAATGAAAAACTGTTTTTT. The rearrangement joins TRBV27 to TRBJ1-4; possible D gene TRBD1, 6 bases. The germline CDR1 and CDR2 sequences are MNHEY and SMNVEV (reference sequence). This CDR3 spans 15 amino acids. Trimming removed 0 bases at V and 4 bases at J, with 9 bases between. Full variable domain (remainder filled in from reference TRBV27 and TRBJ1-4): EAQVTQNPRYLITVTGKKLTVTCSQNMNHEYMSWYRQDPGLGLRQIYYSMNVEVTDKGDVPEGYKVSRKEKRNFPLILESPSPNQTSLYFCASSLSTGYNEKLFFGSGTQLSVL.

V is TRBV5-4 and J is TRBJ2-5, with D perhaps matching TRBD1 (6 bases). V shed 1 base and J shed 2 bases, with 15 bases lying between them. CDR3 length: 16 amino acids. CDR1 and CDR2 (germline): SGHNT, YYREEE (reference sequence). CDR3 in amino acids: CASSLSPTGLQETQYF. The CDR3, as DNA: TGTGCCAGCAGCTTGTCCCCTACAGGGTTGCAAGAGACCCAGTACTTC.

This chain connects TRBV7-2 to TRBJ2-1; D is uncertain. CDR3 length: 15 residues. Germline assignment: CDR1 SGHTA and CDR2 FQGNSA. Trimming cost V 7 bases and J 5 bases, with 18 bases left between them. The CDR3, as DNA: TGTGCCAGCACCGACCCCGGCCTAGAAGACAATGAGCAGTTCTTC. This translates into CASTDPGLEDNEQFF.

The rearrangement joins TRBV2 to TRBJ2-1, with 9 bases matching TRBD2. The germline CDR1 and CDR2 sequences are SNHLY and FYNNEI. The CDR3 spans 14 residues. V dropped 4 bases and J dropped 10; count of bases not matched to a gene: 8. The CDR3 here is CASSVTSGLGEQFF. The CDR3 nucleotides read TGTGCCAGCAGTGTCACTAGCGGGTTGGGGGAGCAGTTCTTC.

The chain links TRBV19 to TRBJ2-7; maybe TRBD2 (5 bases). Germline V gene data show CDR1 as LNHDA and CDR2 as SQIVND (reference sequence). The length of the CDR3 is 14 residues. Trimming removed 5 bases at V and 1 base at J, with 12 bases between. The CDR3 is CASSPRTLSYEQYF. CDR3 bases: TGTGCCAGTAGTCCACGGACTCTTTCCTACGAGCAGTACTTC.

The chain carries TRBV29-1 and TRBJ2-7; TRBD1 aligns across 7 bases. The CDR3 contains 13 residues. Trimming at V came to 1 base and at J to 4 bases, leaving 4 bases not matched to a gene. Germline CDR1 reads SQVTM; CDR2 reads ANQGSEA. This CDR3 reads CSVEVPGGYEQYF. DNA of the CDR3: TGCAGCGTTGAAGTCCCAGGGGGATACGAGCAGTACTTC.

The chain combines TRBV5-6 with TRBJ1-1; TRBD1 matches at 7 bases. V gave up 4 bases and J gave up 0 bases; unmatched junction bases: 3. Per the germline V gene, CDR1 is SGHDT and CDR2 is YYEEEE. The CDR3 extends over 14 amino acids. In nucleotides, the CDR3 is TGTGCCAGCAGCCGGGACAGTCTGAACACTGAAGCTTTCTTT. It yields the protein CASSRDSLNTEAFF.

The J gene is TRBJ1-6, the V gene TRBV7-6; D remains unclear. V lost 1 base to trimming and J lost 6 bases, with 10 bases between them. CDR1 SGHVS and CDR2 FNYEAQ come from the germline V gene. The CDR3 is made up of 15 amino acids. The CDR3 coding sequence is TGTGCCAGCAGCTTAGTTTGGGCAGCTAATTCACCCCTCCACTTT. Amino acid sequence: CASSLVWAANSPLHF. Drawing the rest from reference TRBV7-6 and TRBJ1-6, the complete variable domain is GAGVSQSPRYKVTKRGQDVALRCDPISGHVSLYWYRQALGQGPEFLTYFNYEAQQDKSGLPNDRFSAERPEGSISTLTIQRTEQRDSAMYRCASSLVWAANSPLHFGNGTRLTVT.

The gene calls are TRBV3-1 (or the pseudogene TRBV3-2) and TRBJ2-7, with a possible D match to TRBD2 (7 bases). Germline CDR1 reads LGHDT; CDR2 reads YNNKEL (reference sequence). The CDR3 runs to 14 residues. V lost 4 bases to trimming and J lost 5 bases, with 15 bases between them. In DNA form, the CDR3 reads TGTGCCAGCAGCCGGAAGGGGGGGCACGACGAGCAGTACTTC. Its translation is CASSRKGGHDEQYF.

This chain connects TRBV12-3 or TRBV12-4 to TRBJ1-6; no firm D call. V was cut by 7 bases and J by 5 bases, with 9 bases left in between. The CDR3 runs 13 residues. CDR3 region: CASTWADNSPLHF. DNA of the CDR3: TGTGCCAGCACCTGGGCTGATAATTCACCCCTCCACTTT.

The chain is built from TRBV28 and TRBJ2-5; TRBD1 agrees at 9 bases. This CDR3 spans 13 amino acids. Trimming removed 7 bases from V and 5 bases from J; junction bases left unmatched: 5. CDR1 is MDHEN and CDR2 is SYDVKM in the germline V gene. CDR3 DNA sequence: TGTGCCAGCACCGATGACAGGGGGGAGACCCAGTACTTC. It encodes CASTDDRGETQYF.

This CDR3 is CASSSDIFTEAFF. The CDR3, as DNA: TGTGCCAGCAGCTCAGACATATTCACTGAAGCTTTCTTT. V usage is TRBV2 and J usage is TRBJ1-1; D is undetermined. V gave up 6 bases and J gave up 4 bases, with 12 bases separating them. There are 13 residues in the CDR3. Germline V lookup: CDR1 SNHLY, CDR2 FYNNEI.

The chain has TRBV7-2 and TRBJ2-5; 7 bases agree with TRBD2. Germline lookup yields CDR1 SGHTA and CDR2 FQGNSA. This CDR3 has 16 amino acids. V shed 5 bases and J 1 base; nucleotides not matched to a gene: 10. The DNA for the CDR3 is TGTGCCAGCAGCCAAATAGCGGGTGGCCGCCAAGAGACCCAGTACTTC. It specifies CASSQIAGGRQETQYF.

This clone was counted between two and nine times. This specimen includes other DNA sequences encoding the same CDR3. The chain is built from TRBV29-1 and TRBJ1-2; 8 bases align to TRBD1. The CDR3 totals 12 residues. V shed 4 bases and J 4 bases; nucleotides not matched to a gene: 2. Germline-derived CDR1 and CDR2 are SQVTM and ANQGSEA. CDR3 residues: CSVGQGTYGYTF. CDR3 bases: TGCAGCGTTGGACAGGGGACCTATGGCTACACCTTC.

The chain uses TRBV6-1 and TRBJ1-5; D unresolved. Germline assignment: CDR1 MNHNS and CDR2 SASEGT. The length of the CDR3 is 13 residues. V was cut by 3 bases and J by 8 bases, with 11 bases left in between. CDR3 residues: CASSDGGPEPQHF. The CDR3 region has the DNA TGTGCCAGCAGTGATGGAGGGCCGGAGCCCCAGCATTTT.

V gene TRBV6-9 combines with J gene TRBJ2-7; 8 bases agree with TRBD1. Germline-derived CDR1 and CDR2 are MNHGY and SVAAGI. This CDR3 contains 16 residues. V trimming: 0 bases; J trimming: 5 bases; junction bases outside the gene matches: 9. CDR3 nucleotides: TGTGCCAGCAGTTATTCCTTAGACAGGGGAGACCACGAGCAGTACTTC. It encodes CASSYSLDRGDHEQYF.

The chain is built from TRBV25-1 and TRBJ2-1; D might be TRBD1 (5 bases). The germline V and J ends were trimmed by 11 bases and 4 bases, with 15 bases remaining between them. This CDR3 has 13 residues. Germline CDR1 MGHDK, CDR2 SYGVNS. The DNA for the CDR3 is TGTGCCGCCGGCGACAGCATTTACAATGAGCAGTTCTTC. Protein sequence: CAAGDSIYNEQFF.

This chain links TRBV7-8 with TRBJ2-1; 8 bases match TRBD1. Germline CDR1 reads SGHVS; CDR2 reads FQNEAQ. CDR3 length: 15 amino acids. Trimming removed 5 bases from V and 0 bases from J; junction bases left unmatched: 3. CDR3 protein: CASSSDRGSYNEQFF. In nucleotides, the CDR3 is TGTGCCAGCAGCAGTGACAGGGGCTCCTACAATGAGCAGTTCTTC.

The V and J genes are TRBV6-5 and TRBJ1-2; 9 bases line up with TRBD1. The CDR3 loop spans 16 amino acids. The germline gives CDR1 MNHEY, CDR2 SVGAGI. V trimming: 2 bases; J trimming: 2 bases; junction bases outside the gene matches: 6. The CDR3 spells CASSYLGTGPNYGYTF. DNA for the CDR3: TGTGCCAGCAGTTACCTTGGGACAGGGCCGAACTATGGCTACACCTTC.

In DNA, the CDR3 is TGTGCCAGCAGCTTACGGAGCGGGGGGGCCGATGAGCAGTTCTTC. Its protein product is CASSLRSGGADEQFF. This chain uses TRBV7-6 with TRBJ2-1; 10 nucleotides match TRBD2. The ends lost 2 bases at V and 8 bases at J; junction bases unmatched: 6. Looked up from germline, CDR1 is SGHVS and CDR2 is FNYEAQ. The CDR3 spans 15 residues.

The CDR3 bases are TGTGCCAGCAGCCAAGCCGGGAGGGCCTTGTCAGATACGCAGTATTTT. The encoded protein is CASSQAGRALSDTQYF. The chain couples TRBV3-1 (or the pseudogene TRBV3-2) to TRBJ2-3, with 8 positions matching TRBD2. CDR1 is LGHDT, CDR2 YNNKEL, per germline (reference sequence). V lost 1 base and J lost 4; bases outside the gene matches: 7. CDR3 length: 16 amino acids.